This T cell receptor beta chain was recovered during a study of OX40 agonist ivuxolimab in advanced cancers. Study context: All patients had ivuxolimab intravenously every 2 weeks at 0.01 to 10 mg/kg.

V gave up 0 bases and J gave up 2 bases, with 14 bases separating them. This CDR3 is 17 amino acids long. CDR1 and CDR2 (germline): KGHSH, LQKENI. Data came from immunoSEQ multiplex PCR; TCRdb stores just in-frame clones and leaves some out. The data show about 59,000 clones, over 70% seen once. This sample comprised CD4+ or CD8+ T cells sorted from blood, obtained in a trial of the OX40 agonist ivuxolimab. This sequence originates from an adult with an advanced solid tumor such as melanoma, head and neck, liver or kidney cancer. V and J are TRBV18 and TRBJ1-5; weak D call: TRBD1 (5 bases). CDR3 DNA sequence: TGTGCCAGCTCACCACCTCGGGGGAGTGGAGGCAATCAGCCCCAGCATTTT. Translating gives CASSPPRGSGGNQPQHF.